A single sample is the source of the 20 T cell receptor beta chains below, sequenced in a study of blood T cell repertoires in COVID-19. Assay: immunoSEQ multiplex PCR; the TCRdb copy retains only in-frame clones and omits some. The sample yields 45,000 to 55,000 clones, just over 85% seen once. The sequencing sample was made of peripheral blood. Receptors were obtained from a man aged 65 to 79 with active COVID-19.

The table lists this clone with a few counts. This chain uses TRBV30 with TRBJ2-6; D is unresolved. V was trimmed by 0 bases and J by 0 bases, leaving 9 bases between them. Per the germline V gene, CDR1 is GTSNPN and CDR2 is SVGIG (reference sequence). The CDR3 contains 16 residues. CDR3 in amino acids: CAWSVFAVSGANVLTF. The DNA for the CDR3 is TGTGCCTGGAGTGTTTTCGCAGTCTCTGGGGCCAACGTCCTGACTTTC.

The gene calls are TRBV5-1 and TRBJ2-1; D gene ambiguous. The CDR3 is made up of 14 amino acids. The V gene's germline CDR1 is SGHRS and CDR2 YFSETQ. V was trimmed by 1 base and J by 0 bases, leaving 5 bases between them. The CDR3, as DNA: TGCGCCAGCAGCTTGTTGAGCTCCTACAATGAGCAGTTCTTC. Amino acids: CASSLLSSYNEQFF.

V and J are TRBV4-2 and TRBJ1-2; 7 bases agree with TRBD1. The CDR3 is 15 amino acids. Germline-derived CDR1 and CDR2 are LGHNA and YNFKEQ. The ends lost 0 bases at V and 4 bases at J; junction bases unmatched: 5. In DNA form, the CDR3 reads TGTGCCAGCAGCCAAGATGGAGGGGGCTCCTATGGCTACACCTTC. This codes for CASSQDGGGSYGYTF.

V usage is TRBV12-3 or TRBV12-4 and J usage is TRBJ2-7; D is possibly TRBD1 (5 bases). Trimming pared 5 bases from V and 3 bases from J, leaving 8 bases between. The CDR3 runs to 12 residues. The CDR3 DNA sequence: TGTGCCAGCAGTACAGACAGCTACGAGCAGTACTTC. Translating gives CASSTDSYEQYF.

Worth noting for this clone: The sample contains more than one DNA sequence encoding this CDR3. CDR3 in DNA: TGTGCCAGCAGTTTAGTAGGCGGTAATGAGCAGTTCTTC. It encodes CASSLVGGNEQFF. V and J are TRBV12-3 or TRBV12-4 and TRBJ2-1; D remains ambiguous. CDR3 length: 13 residues. V gave up 1 base and J gave up 7 bases, with 8 bases separating them.

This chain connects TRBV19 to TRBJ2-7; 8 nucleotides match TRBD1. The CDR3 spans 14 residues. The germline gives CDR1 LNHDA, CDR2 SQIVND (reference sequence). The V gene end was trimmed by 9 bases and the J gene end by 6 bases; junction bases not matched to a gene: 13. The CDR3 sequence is CASKEDRAQGEQYF. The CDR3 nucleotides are TGTGCCAGCAAAGAGGACAGGGCCCAGGGCGAGCAGTACTTC.

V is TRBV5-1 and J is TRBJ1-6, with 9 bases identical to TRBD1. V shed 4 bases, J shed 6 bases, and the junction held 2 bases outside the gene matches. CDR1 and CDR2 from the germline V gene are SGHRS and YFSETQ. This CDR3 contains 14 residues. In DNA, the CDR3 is TGCGCCAGCAGCCCGGACAGGGGTAATTCACCCCTCCACTTT. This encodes CASSPDRGNSPLHF.

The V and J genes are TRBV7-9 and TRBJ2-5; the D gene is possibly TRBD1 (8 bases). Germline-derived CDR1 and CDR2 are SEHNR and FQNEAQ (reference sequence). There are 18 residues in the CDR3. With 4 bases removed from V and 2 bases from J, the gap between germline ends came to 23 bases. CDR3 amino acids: CASSSAGTGVFRQETQYF. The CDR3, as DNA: TGTGCCAGCAGCTCAGCGGGGACAGGAGTGTTTCGGCAAGAGACCCAGTACTTC.

The CDR3 sequence: CASIKPGGGRTEAFF. The CDR3 DNA is TGTGCCAGCATTAAACCGGGGGGCGGTCGTACTGAAGCTTTCTTT. The chain links TRBV27 to TRBJ1-1; TRBD1 is a possible D gene (6 bases). V dropped 7 bases and J dropped 5 bases, with 20 bases sitting between them. Per germline, CDR1 MNHEY and CDR2 SMNVEV (reference sequence). CDR3 length: 15 residues.

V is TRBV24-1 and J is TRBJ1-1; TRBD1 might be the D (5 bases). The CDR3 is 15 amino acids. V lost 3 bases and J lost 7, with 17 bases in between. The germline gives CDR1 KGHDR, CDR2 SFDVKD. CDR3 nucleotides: TGTGCCACCAGTGATCGCCGGGGGGGAGGGGTTGAAGCTTTCTTT. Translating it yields CATSDRRGGGVEAFF.

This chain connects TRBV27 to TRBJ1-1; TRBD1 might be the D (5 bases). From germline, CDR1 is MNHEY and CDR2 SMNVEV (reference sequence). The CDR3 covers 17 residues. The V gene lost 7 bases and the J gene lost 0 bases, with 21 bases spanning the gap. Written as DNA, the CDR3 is TGTGCCAGCACCCCTATGGGGGTCCGGGGGATGAACACTGAAGCTTTCTTT. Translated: CASTPMGVRGMNTEAFF.

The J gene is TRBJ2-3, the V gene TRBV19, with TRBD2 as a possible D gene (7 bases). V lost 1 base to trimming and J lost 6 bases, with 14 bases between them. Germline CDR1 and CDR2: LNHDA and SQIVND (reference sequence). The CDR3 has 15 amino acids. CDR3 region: CASSIVGGLRDTQYF. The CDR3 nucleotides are TGTGCCAGTAGTATAGTCGGGGGGCTAAGGGATACGCAGTATTTT.

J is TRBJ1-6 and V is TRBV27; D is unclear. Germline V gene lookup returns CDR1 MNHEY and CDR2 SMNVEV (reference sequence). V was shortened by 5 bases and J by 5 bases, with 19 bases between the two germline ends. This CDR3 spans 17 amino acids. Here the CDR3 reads CASSMVRVSTDNSPLHF. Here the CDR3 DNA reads TGTGCCAGCAGTATGGTGAGAGTGAGTACCGATAATTCACCCCTCCACTTT.

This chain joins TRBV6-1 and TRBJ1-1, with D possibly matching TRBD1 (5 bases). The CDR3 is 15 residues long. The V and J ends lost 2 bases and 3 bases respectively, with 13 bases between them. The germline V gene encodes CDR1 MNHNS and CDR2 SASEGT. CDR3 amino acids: CASSEFGTGDTEAFF. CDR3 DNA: TGTGCCAGCAGTGAATTCGGGACGGGGGACACTGAAGCTTTCTTT.

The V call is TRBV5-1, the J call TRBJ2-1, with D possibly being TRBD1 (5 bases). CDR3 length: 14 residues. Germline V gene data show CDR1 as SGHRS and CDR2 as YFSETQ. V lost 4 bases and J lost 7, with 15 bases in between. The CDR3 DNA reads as TGCGCCAGCAGCCTATTACCCAGGGAAAATGAGCAGTTCTTC. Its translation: CASSLLPRENEQFF.

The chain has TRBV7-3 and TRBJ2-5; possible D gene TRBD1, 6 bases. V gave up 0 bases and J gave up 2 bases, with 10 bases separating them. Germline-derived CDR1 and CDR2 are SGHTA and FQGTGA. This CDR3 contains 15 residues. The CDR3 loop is CASSLTGGGQETQYF. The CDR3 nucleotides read TGTGCCAGCAGCTTAACAGGGGGTGGGCAAGAGACCCAGTACTTC.

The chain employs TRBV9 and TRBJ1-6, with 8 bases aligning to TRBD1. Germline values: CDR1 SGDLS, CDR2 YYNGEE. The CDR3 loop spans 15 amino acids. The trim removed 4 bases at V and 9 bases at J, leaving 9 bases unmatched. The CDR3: CASSTFDRGLSPLHF. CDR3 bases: TGTGCCAGCAGCACCTTCGACAGGGGCCTTTCACCCCTCCACTTT.

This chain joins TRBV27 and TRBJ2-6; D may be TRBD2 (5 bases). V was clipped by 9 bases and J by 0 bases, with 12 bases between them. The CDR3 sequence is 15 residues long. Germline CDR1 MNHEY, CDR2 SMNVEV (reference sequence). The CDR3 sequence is CASWTASSGANVLTF. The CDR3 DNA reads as TGTGCCAGTTGGACTGCCAGCTCTGGGGCCAACGTCCTGACTTTC.

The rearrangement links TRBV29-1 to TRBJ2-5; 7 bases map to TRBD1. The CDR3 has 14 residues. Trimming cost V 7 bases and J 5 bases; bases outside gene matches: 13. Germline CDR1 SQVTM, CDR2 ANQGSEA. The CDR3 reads CSARAIDRVETQYF. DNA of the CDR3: TGCAGCGCTAGGGCCATCGACAGGGTGGAGACCCAGTACTTC.

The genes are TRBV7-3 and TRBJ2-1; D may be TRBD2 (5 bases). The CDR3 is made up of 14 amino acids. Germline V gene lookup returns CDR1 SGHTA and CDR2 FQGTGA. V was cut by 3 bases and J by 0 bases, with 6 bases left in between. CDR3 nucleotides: TGTGCCAGCAGCTTGGGGAGCTCCTACAATGAGCAGTTCTTC. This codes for CASSLGSSYNEQFF.